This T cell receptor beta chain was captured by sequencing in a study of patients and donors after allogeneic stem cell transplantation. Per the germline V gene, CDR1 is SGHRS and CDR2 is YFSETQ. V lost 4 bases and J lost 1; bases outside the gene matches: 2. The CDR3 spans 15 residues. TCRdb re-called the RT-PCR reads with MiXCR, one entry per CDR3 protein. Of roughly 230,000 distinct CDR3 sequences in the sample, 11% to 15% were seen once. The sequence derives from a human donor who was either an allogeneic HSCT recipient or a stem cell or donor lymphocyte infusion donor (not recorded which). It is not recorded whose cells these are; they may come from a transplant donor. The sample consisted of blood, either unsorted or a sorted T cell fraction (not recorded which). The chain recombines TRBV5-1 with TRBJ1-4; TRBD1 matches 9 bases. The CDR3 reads CASSATGGTNEKLFF. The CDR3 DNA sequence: TGCGCCAGCAGCGCGACAGGGGGAACTAATGAAAAACTGTTTTTT. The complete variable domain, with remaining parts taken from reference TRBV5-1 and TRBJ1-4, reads KAGVTQTPRYLIKTRGQQVTLSCSPISGHRSVSWYQQTPGQGLQFLFEYFSETQRNKGNFPGRFSGRQFSNSRSEMNVSTLELGDSALYLCASSATGGTNEKLFFGSGTQLSVL.